Shown below are 9 T cell receptor beta chains from a single sample sequenced in a study of technical replicates of blood from a few donors. Sequencing was performed with immunoSEQ multiplex PCR; in TCRdb, only in-frame clones are kept and a portion is missing. The sample has over 55,000 clones, almost 98% seen once. Sequenced input: T cells isolated from PBMCs. These receptors all stem from a human donor in good health.

The chain employs TRBV11-2 and TRBJ2-1; 9 nucleotides agree with TRBD2. The germline V gene encodes CDR1 SGHAT and CDR2 FQNNGV. The length of the CDR3 is 14 residues. The V gene end was trimmed by 5 bases and the J gene end by 6 bases; junction bases not matched to a gene: 5. The CDR3 loop is CASSERGDFNEQFF. In DNA, the CDR3 is TGTGCCAGCAGCGAGCGGGGGGACTTCAATGAGCAGTTCTTC.

The chain couples TRBV11-1 to TRBJ2-4; 9 positions match TRBD1. This CDR3 has 13 residues. V trimming: 9 bases; J trimming: 8 bases; junction bases outside the gene matches: 8. Germline V gene data show CDR1 as SGHAT and CDR2 as FQDESV (reference sequence). The chain's CDR3 is CASGIQGADIQYF. The CDR3 coding sequence is TGTGCCAGTGGTATACAGGGGGCAGACATTCAGTACTTC.

The CDR3: CASSRQDTMNTEAFF. The CDR3, as DNA: TGTGCCAGCAGTCGCCAGGACACCATGAACACTGAAGCTTTCTTT. This chain connects TRBV5-4 to TRBJ1-1; a weak D match, TRBD1 (5 bases). V was trimmed by 5 bases and J by 0 bases, leaving 14 bases between them. The CDR3 consists of 15 residues. Looked up from germline, CDR1 is SGHNT and CDR2 is YYREEE (reference sequence).

The chain's CDR3 is CASSVSWNTEAFF. CDR3 nucleotides: TGTGCCAGCAGTGTTTCGTGGAACACTGAAGCTTTCTTT. The V and J genes are TRBV6-4 and TRBJ1-1; D is unclear. V lost 4 bases, J lost 1 base, and 7 bases lay in between. The CDR3 runs 13 residues. Germline-derived CDR1 and CDR2 are MRHNA and SNTAGT.

The chain joins TRBV27 to TRBJ1-2; no firm D call. Per the germline V gene, CDR1 is MNHEY and CDR2 is SMNVEV (reference sequence). Trimming removed 6 bases from V and 2 bases from J, with 19 bases in between. The CDR3 is 16 amino acids. In DNA form, the CDR3 reads TGTGCCAGCAGGTCCCCGGCGGCCGAACGGAACTATGGCTACACCTTC. This sequence encodes CASRSPAAERNYGYTF.

This chain uses TRBV14 with TRBJ1-4; D gene unclear. The CDR3 contains 15 residues. Trimming took off 0 bases at V and 0 bases at J, with 5 bases between the two ends. Germline loops: CDR1 SGHDN, CDR2 FVKESK. CDR3 sequence reads: CASSQDSATNEKLFF. CDR3 in DNA: TGTGCCAGCAGCCAAGATAGTGCAACTAATGAAAAACTGTTTTTT.

The chain carries TRBV11-2 and TRBJ2-7; TRBD1 is a possible D gene (5 bases). This CDR3 has 15 amino acids. Deletions cut 5 bases from V and 0 bases from J, with 14 bases between. Germline CDR1 and CDR2: SGHAT and FQNNGV. The CDR3 sequence: CASSTTASSSYEQYF. CDR3 DNA: TGTGCCAGCAGCACGACAGCTTCGAGCTCCTACGAGCAGTACTTC.

The V call is TRBV6-1, the J call TRBJ1-2; tentative D call: TRBD1 (6 bases). This CDR3 region has 14 residues. Per the germline V gene, CDR1 is MNHNS and CDR2 is SASEGT. Between the trimmed V and J ends, which lost 4 bases and 4 bases, there was a span of 13 bases. CDR3 in amino acids: CASSGAGAVYGYTF. DNA of the CDR3: TGTGCCAGCAGTGGGGCGGGGGCTGTCTATGGCTACACCTTC.

V usage is TRBV6-5 and J usage is TRBJ2-7, with unresolved D. Germline-derived CDR1 and CDR2 are MNHEY and SVGAGI. V gave up 0 bases and J gave up 5 bases, with 11 bases separating them. The CDR3 sequence is 14 residues long. The CDR3 sequence is CASSYSPGSHEQYF. CDR3 nucleotide sequence: TGTGCCAGCAGTTACTCTCCGGGTAGTCACGAGCAGTACTTC.